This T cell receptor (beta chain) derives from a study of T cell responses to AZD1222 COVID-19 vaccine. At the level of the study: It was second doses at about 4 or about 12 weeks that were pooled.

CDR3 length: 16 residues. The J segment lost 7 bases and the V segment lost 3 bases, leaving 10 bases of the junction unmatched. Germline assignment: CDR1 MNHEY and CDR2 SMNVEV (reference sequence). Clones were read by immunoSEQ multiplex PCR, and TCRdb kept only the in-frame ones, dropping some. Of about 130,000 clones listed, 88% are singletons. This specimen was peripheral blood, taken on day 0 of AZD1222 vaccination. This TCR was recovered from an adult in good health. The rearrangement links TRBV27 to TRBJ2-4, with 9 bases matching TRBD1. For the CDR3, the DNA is TGTGCCAGCAGTTTCTCCGGGACAGGGTTAGTGAACATTCAGTACTTC. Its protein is CASSFSGTGLVNIQYF.